What follows is one T cell receptor beta chain and its context. This sample was included in a study of blood T cell repertoires in COVID-19. About the research overall: Researchers got acute and convalescent COVID-19 samples from the United States, Italy and Spain. PBMCs, B-cell-depleted T cells, or T cells were the source of the cDNA or gDNA that made up the material.

Per the study methods: Scientists estimated how many nucleated cells there were by amplifying reference gene primers. Measured with immunoSEQ multiplex PCR; TCRdb has only the in-frame clones, and not every one. D and trimming come from the DNA, and the V and J calls and clone size come from that table. This sample carries approximately 110,000 clones, 55% to 75% of them seen once, and the ten largest clones take 0.86%. The sequencing sample was made of peripheral blood. The TCR sequence derives from a human donor with acute or convalescent COVID-19. The donor label of this sample is uncertain.

The CDR3 sequence: CASSLGTGGPYSNQPQHF. The CDR3 coding sequence is TGTGCCAGCAGCCTGGGGACCGGGGGACCCTATAGCAATCAGCCCCAGCATTTT. The chain combines TRBV7-2 with TRBJ1-5; possible D gene TRBD1, 5 bases. V was clipped by 5 bases and J by 0 bases, with 20 bases between them. Germline CDR1 is SGHTA and CDR2 is FQGNSA. The CDR3 totals 18 residues.